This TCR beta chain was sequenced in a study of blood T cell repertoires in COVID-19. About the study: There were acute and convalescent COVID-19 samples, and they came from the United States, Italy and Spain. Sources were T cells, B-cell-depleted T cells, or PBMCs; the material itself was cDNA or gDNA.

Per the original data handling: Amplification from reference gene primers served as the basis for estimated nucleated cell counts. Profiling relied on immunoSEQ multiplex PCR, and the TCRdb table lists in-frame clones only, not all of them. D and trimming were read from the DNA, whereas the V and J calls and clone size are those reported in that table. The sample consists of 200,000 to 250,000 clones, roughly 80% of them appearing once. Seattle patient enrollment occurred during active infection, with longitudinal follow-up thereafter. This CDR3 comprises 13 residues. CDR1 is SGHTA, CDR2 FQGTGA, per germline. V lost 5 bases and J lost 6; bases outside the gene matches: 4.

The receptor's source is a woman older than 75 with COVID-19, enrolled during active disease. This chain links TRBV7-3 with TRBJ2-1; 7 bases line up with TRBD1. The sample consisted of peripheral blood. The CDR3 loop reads CASSRDRLNEQFF. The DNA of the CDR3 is TGTGCCAGCAGCCGGGACAGACTCAATGAGCAGTTCTTC. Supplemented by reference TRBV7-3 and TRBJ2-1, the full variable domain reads GAGVSQTPSNKVTEKGKYVELRCDPISGHTALYWYRQSLGQGPEFLIYFQGTGAADDSGLPNDRFFAVRPEGSVSTLKIQRTERGDSAVYLCASSRDRLNEQFFGPGTRLTVL.